There are a few counts of the clone carrying this T cell receptor beta chain. The data stem from a study of shared clonotypes between healthy human individuals. Clones were sequenced by immunoSEQ multiplex PCR, and TCRdb holds only the in-frame ones, with some missing. The sample holds 500,000 or so clones, roughly 95% seen once. Both subsets, CD45RA+ naive and CD45RA-negative memory, were split from the CD4+ cells. Trimming left V 11 bases short and J 0 bases short, with 7 bases between. The CDR3 contains 12 residues. Germline V CDR1 and CDR2: LNHDA, SQIVND (reference sequence). The chain combines TRBV19 with TRBJ2-2; maybe TRBD1 (5 bases). The source material was naive CD4+ T cells sorted from blood. The subset denotes: CD45RA+ positively selected. The clonotype comes from a woman aged 25 to 39 in good health. The CDR3 nucleotides are TGTGCCGGGGCCACGAACACCGGGGAGCTGTTTTTT. Its protein is CAGATNTGELFF.